The 14 T cell receptor beta chains listed next were all sequenced from one sample in a study of metastatic and nonmetastatic thyroid tumors. MiXCR was used by TCRdb to re-call the PCR reads. The table lists fewer than 15,000 clones, less than 15% of them singletons, with about 14% in the top ten. Treatment of any kind had been given to no patient before thyroid surgery. Sequenced material: blood. The receptors shown here come from a female donor with papillary thyroid cancer or a benign thyroid nodule (not recorded which). Some clones in this sample may be carry-over from other donors' samples.

This chain joins TRBV5-5 and TRBJ2-3, with a weak D call TRBD1 (5 bases). The germline V gene encodes CDR1 SGHKS and CDR2 YYEKEE (reference sequence). V was cut by 0 bases and J by 6 bases, with 14 bases left in between. The CDR3 is 15 residues long. The CDR3 coding sequence is TGTGCCAGCAGCTTGGCGTGGACAAAACGGGATACGCAGTATTTT. It translates to CASSLAWTKRDTQYF.

In its sample, this clone ranks as medium-sized. The CDR3 DNA follows: TGTGCCAGCAGGCCGCGGTTCCAGGGCCGGGACACCATATATTTT. Its protein is CASRPRFQGRDTIYF. V and J are TRBV6-1 and TRBJ1-3; TRBD1 is a possible D gene (5 bases). V was shortened by 6 bases and J by 8 bases, with 20 bases between the two germline ends. Germline CDR1 is MNHNS and CDR2 is SASEGT. This CDR3 is built from 15 residues.

This clone was recorded at least ten times. This chain connects TRBV10-3 to TRBJ2-3; perhaps TRBD2 as D (5 bases). V lost 10 bases, J lost 2 bases, and 16 bases lay in between. This CDR3 has 14 amino acids. CDR1 and CDR2 (germline): ENHRY, SYGVKD. The CDR3 is CATALAVHTDTQYF. The CDR3 DNA reads as TGTGCCACCGCTCTAGCCGTCCACACAGATACGCAGTATTTT.

This clone is medium-sized (0.01 to 0.1%) within its sample. The rearrangement joins TRBV7-9 to TRBJ2-7, with TRBD2 as a possible D gene (7 bases). Germline V gene data show CDR1 as SEHNR and CDR2 as FQNEAQ (reference sequence). CDR3 length: 15 amino acids. Trimming shortened V by 6 bases and J by 3 bases, and 18 bases separated the two germline ends. The chain's CDR3 is CASSKRGGANYEQYF. The DNA of the CDR3 is TGTGCCAGCAGTAAACGAGGGGGGGCCAACTACGAGCAGTACTTC.

This clone was observed at least ten times. The gene calls are TRBV7-3 and TRBJ2-1, with D possibly matching TRBD1 (6 bases). This CDR3 region has 14 residues. Trimming took 4 bases from V and 3 from J, leaving 10 bases between them. From germline, CDR1 is SGHTA and CDR2 FQGTGA. This CDR3 reads CASSSDSGYNEQFF. The CDR3 DNA reads TGTGCCAGCAGCTCGGACAGCGGCTACAATGAGCAGTTCTTC.

This clone was observed a handful of times. Its ends do not fully match the called genes, so a read error is possible. The same CDR3 arises from other DNA sequences in this sample as well. V is TRBV6-1 and J is TRBJ1-4, with 9 bases that match TRBD1. CDR3 length: 15 amino acids. The germline V gene encodes CDR1 MNHNS and CDR2 SASEGT. In DNA, the CDR3 is TGTGCCAGTAGTGAGTGGGGGGACAGGGATGAAAAACTGTTTTTT. Protein product: CASSEWGDRDEKLFF.

The chain is built from TRBV6-2 or TRBV6-3 and TRBJ2-1, with 7 nucleotides matching TRBD2. The CDR3 length is 16 residues. The V segment lost 2 bases and the J segment 0 bases; nucleotides outside the gene matches: 4. Germline V gene data show CDR1 as MNHEY and CDR2 as SVGEGT. The CDR3 bases are TGTGCCAGCAGTTACGGGACTACCATCTCCTACAATGAGCAGTTCTTC. Amino acids: CASSYGTTISYNEQFF.

The sample holds a few counts of this clone. The chain has TRBV6-1 and TRBJ2-3, with TRBD2 identical over 10 bases. Germline V CDR1 and CDR2: MNHNS, SASEGT. With V trimmed by 8 bases and J by 5 bases, 4 bases remained unmatched. The CDR3 loop spans 13 amino acids. The chain's CDR3 is CASLASGGDTQYF. As DNA, the CDR3 is TGTGCCAGCCTGGCTAGCGGGGGAGATACGCAGTATTTT.

This clone has at least ten counts. V gene TRBV25-1 combines with J gene TRBJ1-1; 10 bases are shared with TRBD1. V shed 4 bases, J shed 7 bases, and the junction held 15 bases outside the gene matches. CDR3 length equals 17 residues. CDR1 and CDR2 (germline): MGHDK, SYGVNS. In DNA, the CDR3 is TGTGCCAGCAGTGCCAATCGGGGGACAGGGGAAGCTCGTGAAGCTTTCTTT. It yields the protein CASSANRGTGEAREAFF.

The V and J genes are TRBV28 and TRBJ1-2; D might be TRBD1 (5 bases). The CDR3 is made up of 14 amino acids. V was pared by 8 bases and J by 7 bases, with 20 bases between. The germline V gene encodes CDR1 MDHEN and CDR2 SYDVKM. As DNA, the CDR3 is TGTGCCAGCGGTGCTACCGGGACGGGCAGTGGCTACACCTTC. Translation: CASGATGTGSGYTF.

This clone was observed a single time. The chain is built from TRBV5-1 and TRBJ2-3; no clear D gene. CDR3 length equals 15 residues. The V gene's germline CDR1 is SGHRS and CDR2 YFSETQ. Trimming removed 0 bases from V and 3 bases from J, with 11 bases in between. CDR3: CASSLGQTKTDTQYF. The CDR3 bases are TGCGCCAGCAGCTTGGGCCAGACAAAAACAGATACGCAGTATTTT.

This clone was recorded many times. The chain couples TRBV3-1 to TRBJ2-5; D assignment may be TRBD1 or TRBD2 (6 bases each). V was pared by 2 bases and J by 5 bases, with 15 bases between. Germline CDR1 is LGHDT and CDR2 is YNNKEL (reference sequence). The CDR3 runs 15 residues. CDR3 bases: TGTGCCAGCAGCCAATCGAGGGGGGAGGTTGAGACCCAGTACTTC. Translation gives CASSQSRGEVETQYF.

This clone is medium-sized (0.01 to 0.1%) within its sample. The same CDR3 is also encoded by other DNA sequences in this sample. The chain couples TRBV12-3 or TRBV12-4 to TRBJ1-2; D possibly corresponds to TRBD1 (5 bases). CDR3 length: 15 residues. Trimming took 8 bases from V and 6 from J, leaving 22 bases between them. The CDR3 reads CASRTGGAVIDGYTF. As DNA, the CDR3 is TGTGCCAGCCGTACGGGCGGGGCTGTGATCGATGGCTACACCTTC.

This clone has ten or more counts. The chain combines TRBV11-2 with TRBJ2-7; 11 positions agree with TRBD1. After removal of 1 base from V and 3 bases from J, the junction contained 5 bases not matched to a gene. The CDR3 covers 16 residues. Germline V gene sequence: CDR1 SGHAT, CDR2 FQNNGV. The CDR3 sequence: CASSLVEGTGGYEQYF. The DNA for the CDR3 is TGTGCCAGCAGCTTAGTCGAGGGGACAGGGGGCTACGAGCAGTACTTC.